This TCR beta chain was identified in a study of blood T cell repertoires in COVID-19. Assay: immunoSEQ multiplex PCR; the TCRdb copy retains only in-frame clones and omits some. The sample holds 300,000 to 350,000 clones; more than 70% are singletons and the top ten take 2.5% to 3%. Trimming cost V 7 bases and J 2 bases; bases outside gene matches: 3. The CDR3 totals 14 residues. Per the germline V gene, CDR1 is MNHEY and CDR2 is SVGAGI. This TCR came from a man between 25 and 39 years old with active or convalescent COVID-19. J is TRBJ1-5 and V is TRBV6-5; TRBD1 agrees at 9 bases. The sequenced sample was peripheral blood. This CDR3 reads CASTTGGGNQPQHF. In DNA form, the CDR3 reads TGTGCCAGCACCACAGGGGGCGGCAATCAGCCCCAGCATTTT.